A selection of T cell receptor beta chains follows, all from one sample in a study of beta chain features in type 1 diabetes. Sequencing used immunoSEQ multiplex PCR; TCRdb keeps in-frame clones, though not all of them. The sample yields 300,000 to 400,000 clones, under 8.5% seen once. Sequencing was performed on central memory CD4+ T cells from blood. The receptors shown here come from a woman aged 18-30 years in good health. Each CDR3 is given with its conserved first and last residue. A D gene is named only where the DNA matches it firmly. Size tells how often a clone was seen (once, few, many) or the class of an expanded clone, and some rows leave it out.

>TRBV28|.|TRBJ2-1|many
CASSLITATLNEQFF
TGTGCCAGCAGTCTTATTACCGCTACGCTCAATGAGCAGTTCTTC
>TRBV5-1|TRBD1|TRBJ1-2|.
CASSVTGTGSYGYTF
TGCGCCAGCAGCGTCACCGGGACAGGTTCCTATGGCTACACCTTC
>TRBV2|.|TRBJ1-1|.
CASRTGLGNTEAFF
TGTGCCAGCAGGACAGGTTTGGGGAACACTGAAGCTTTCTTT
>TRBV9|.|TRBJ2-1|many
CASSDDWNEQFF
TGTGCCAGCAGCGACGATTGGAATGAGCAGTTCTTC
>TRBV5-1|.|TRBJ2-5|few
CASSLDRVSETQYF
TGCGCCAGCAGCTTGGACAGGGTTTCAGAGACCCAGTACTTC
>TRBV2|.|TRBJ2-7|few
CASSSTDYEQYF
TGTGCCAGCAGCTCGACAGATTACGAGCAGTACTTC
>TRBV28|.|TRBJ2-7|few
CASSLSSYEQYF
TGTGCCAGCAGTTTATCTTCCTACGAGCAGTACTTC
>TRBV27|.|TRBJ2-7|few
CASSFTGRDYEQYF
TGTGCCAGCAGTTTCACGGGGAGAGACTACGAGCAGTACTTC
>TRBV28|.|TRBJ2-5|.
CASEGRGSEKTQYF
TGTGCCAGCGAGGGAAGGGGGAGCGAGAAGACCCAGTACTTC
>TRBV4-2|TRBD1|TRBJ2-1|.
CASSQPDRGIHNEQFF
TGTGCCAGCAGCCAACCGGACAGGGGAATCCACAATGAGCAGTTCTTC
>TRBV28|TRBD1|TRBJ2-5|.
CASRFSGTGGLKTQYF
TGTGCCAGCAGGTTTTCCGGGACAGGGGGCCTAAAGACCCAGTACTTC
>TRBV6-5|.|TRBJ1-1|.
CASSYSGVLNTEAFF
TGTGCCAGCAGTTACTCTGGTGTTTTGAACACTGAAGCTTTCTTT
>TRBV6-5|.|TRBJ1-5|.
CASSEEPRGGPQHF
TGTGCCAGCAGTGAAGAACCGAGAGGTGGGCCCCAGCATTTT
>TRBV10-3|.|TRBJ2-5|.
CAISAGRDETQYF
TGTGCCATCAGTGCGGGGCGGGACGAGACCCAGTACTTC
>TRBV19|.|TRBJ1-2|.
CASSISWSRDRGYTF
TGTGCCAGTAGTATATCCTGGTCCAGGGACCGTGGCTACACCTTC
>TRBV6-1|.|TRBJ2-7|.
CASSFTGRSYEQYF
TGTGCCAGCAGTTTTACAGGGCGCTCCTACGAGCAGTACTTC
>TRBV14|.|TRBJ2-1|.
CASSRNRYREHFEQFF
TGTGCCAGCAGCAGAAATAGGTACCGGGAACACTTTGAGCAGTTCTTC
>TRBV15|TRBD2|TRBJ2-3|few
CATSRERNSGSTDTQYF
TGTGCCACCAGCAGAGAACGAAATAGCGGGAGCACAGATACGCAGTATTTT
>TRBV15|TRBD2|TRBJ2-3|few
CATSMGLAESTDTQYF
TGTGCCACCAGCATGGGACTAGCGGAGAGCACAGATACGCAGTATTTT
>TRBV11-2|.|TRBJ2-7|few
CASSLVRGMTEQYF
TGTGCCAGCAGCTTAGTCCGCGGGATGACCGAGCAGTACTTC
>TRBV19|.|TRBJ2-6|many
CASTVRSGANVLTF
TGTGCCAGTACGGTCCGGTCTGGGGCCAACGTCCTGACTTTC
>TRBV5-1|TRBD1|TRBJ2-5|.
CASSTGQPHEETQYF
TGCGCCAGCAGCACGGGACAGCCACATGAAGAGACCCAGTACTTC
>TRBV28|.|TRBJ2-1|few
CASRRFRTGGEEQFF
TGTGCCAGCAGGCGCTTTAGGACAGGAGGGGAGGAGCAGTTCTTC
>TRBV29-1|TRBD2|TRBJ2-2|few
CSVRGVIGTGELFF
TGCAGCGTTCGGGGGGTTATTGGCACCGGGGAGCTGTTTTTT
>TRBV29-1|TRBD2|TRBJ2-3|.
CSVDSSGSVTQYF
TGCAGCGTTGATTCTAGCGGGAGTGTAACGCAGTATTTT
>TRBV28|.|TRBJ2-1|many
CASRVISRDEQFF
TGTGCCAGCAGGGTTATAAGCCGGGATGAGCAGTTCTTC
>TRBV27|TRBD2|TRBJ2-5|.
CASSLAVAGPETQYF
TGTGCCAGCAGTTTGGCTGTAGCGGGACCAGAGACCCAGTACTTC
>TRBV10-1|.|TRBJ1-2|few
CASSGDRINGYTF
TGCGCCAGCAGTGGAGACAGGATAAATGGCTACACCTTC
>TRBV28|.|TRBJ1-2|.
CASSPHLTKVNYGYTF
TGTGCCAGCAGTCCACACCTGACAAAGGTTAACTATGGCTACACCTTC